Each of the 18 T cell receptor beta chains below was sequenced from the same sample in a study of cytomegalovirus exposure and HLA in healthy donors. The PCR ran on 60 Vbeta and 13 Jbeta primers. Assay: immunoSEQ multiplex PCR; the TCRdb copy retains only in-frame clones and omits some. The sample lists some 190,000 clones, around 80% occurring once. Source material: PBMCs. The receptor set was obtained from a girl between 10 and 17 years old in good health and CMV-seropositive.

This rearrangement joins TRBV7-9 to TRBJ2-6; tentative D call: TRBD2 (6 bases). The germline V gene has CDR1 SEHNR and CDR2 FQNEAQ (reference sequence). CDR3 length: 19 residues. Trimming removed 5 bases at V and 2 bases at J, with 22 bases between. The CDR3 region has the DNA TGTGCCAGCAGCCCCTGGGGGGAGCGCTCCAATCCTGGGGCCAACGTCCTGACTTTC. Protein product: CASSPWGERSNPGANVLTF.

The CDR3 loop is CASSRPSGSYNEQFF. The CDR3 DNA reads as TGTGCCAGCAGCCGGCCTAGCGGGAGCTACAATGAGCAGTTCTTC. This rearrangement joins TRBV7-9 to TRBJ2-1; 10 bases fit TRBD2. There are 15 residues in the CDR3. V dropped 5 bases and J dropped 3; count of bases not matched to a gene: 4. The V gene's germline CDR1 is SEHNR and CDR2 FQNEAQ (reference sequence).

The V and J genes are TRBV27 and TRBJ2-5; D might be TRBD2 (8 bases). The V end was cut by 3 bases, the J end by 3 bases, with 17 bases between. Germline-derived CDR1 and CDR2 are MNHEY and SMNVEV (reference sequence). The CDR3 loop spans 16 amino acids. The CDR3 DNA follows: TGTGCCAGCAGTTTGGGGAGCGGGGGACAGAAAGAGACCCAGTACTTC. This codes for CASSLGSGGQKETQYF.

The chain has TRBV5-4 and TRBJ2-6; the D is unclear. This CDR3 is built from 16 residues. Looked up from germline, CDR1 is SGHNT and CDR2 is YYREEE (reference sequence). V was cut by 0 bases and J by 0 bases, with 7 bases left in between. CDR3 nucleotide sequence: TGTGCCAGCAGCTTGGACCCGAGCTCTGGGGCCAACGTCCTGACTTTC. It specifies CASSLDPSSGANVLTF.

This clone was seen a single time. This chain connects TRBV2 to TRBJ2-1; D call uncertain. Germline V gene sequence: CDR1 SNHLY, CDR2 FYNNEI. This CDR3 spans 13 amino acids. Trimming stripped 0 bases from V and 12 bases from J, with 12 bases between. This chain's CDR3 is CASSEALRSLQFF. As DNA, the CDR3 is TGTGCCAGCAGTGAAGCGCTTAGGAGTTTGCAGTTCTTC.

The chain recombines TRBV25-1 with TRBJ2-3; 10 bases align to TRBD2. Losses at the gene ends were 5 bases for V and 1 base for J; bases not matched to a gene: 3. Germline assignment: CDR1 MGHDK and CDR2 SYGVNS. The CDR3 has 15 residues. CDR3 bases: TGTGCCAGCAGTCTCGGGACTAGCGGCACAGATACGCAGTATTTT. Amino acids: CASSLGTSGTDTQYF.

This rearrangement joins TRBV7-8 to TRBJ2-7; D remains ambiguous. CDR1 and CDR2 (germline): SGHVS, FQNEAQ. Trimming stripped 5 bases from V and 6 bases from J, with 20 bases between. The length of the CDR3 is 15 residues. Here the CDR3 DNA reads TGTGCCAGCAGCGACGATTTGAGGCCCACCGCCGAGCAGTACTTC. It encodes CASSDDLRPTAEQYF.

The rearrangement joins TRBV29-1 to TRBJ2-2; TRBD1 is a possible D gene (6 bases). The V gene's germline CDR1 is SQVTM and CDR2 ANQGSEA. With 7 bases removed from V and 6 bases from J, the gap between germline ends came to 15 bases. The length of the CDR3 is 13 residues. The CDR3 DNA reads TGCAGCGCAAATACAGGGTATTCCGGGGAGCTGTTTTTT. Translation gives CSANTGYSGELFF.

This chain links TRBV2 with TRBJ2-1; a possible D gene is TRBD1 (7 bases). The V gene's germline CDR1 is SNHLY and CDR2 FYNNEI. The CDR3 loop spans 15 amino acids. V was clipped by 4 bases and J by 6 bases, with 16 bases between them. The CDR3 loop is CASSGRPGGLNEQFF. CDR3 sequence (DNA): TGTGCCAGCAGTGGAAGACCAGGGGGGCTCAATGAGCAGTTCTTC.

The genes are TRBV10-3 and TRBJ2-7; D might be TRBD2 (6 bases). The V gene's germline CDR1 is ENHRY and CDR2 SYGVKD. Trimming removed 6 bases from V and 3 bases from J, with 12 bases in between. This CDR3 comprises 13 residues. CDR3: CAIRSGSYYEQYF. CDR3 DNA: TGTGCCATCAGGAGCGGGTCCTACTACGAGCAGTACTTC.

In its sample, this clone was seen a few times. The V call is TRBV30, the J call TRBJ2-7, with no clear D. V was pared by 4 bases and J by 3 bases, with 19 bases between. The CDR3 is 15 amino acids. Germline-derived CDR1 and CDR2 are GTSNPN and SVGIG (reference sequence). Here the CDR3 DNA reads TGTGCCTGGAACCGAAAACAGTCCTTAGGCTACGAGCAGTACTTC. It yields the protein CAWNRKQSLGYEQYF.

This chain joins TRBV5-6 and TRBJ2-7, with TRBD2 identical over 9 bases. This CDR3 has 16 amino acids. V was pared by 1 base and J by 5 bases, with 10 bases of the junction left unmatched. CDR1 is SGHDT, CDR2 YYEEEE, per germline. This chain's CDR3 is CASSLLGGRALDEQYF. In DNA form, the CDR3 reads TGTGCCAGCAGCTTGCTTGGCGGGAGGGCCCTCGACGAGCAGTACTTC. Filled out from reference TRBV5-6 and TRBJ2-7, the complete variable domain reads DAGVTQSPTHLIKTRGQQVTLRCSPKSGHDTVSWYQQALGQGPQFIFQYYEEEERQRGNFPDRFSGHQFPNYSSELNVNALLLGDSALYLCASSLLGGRALDEQYFGPGTRLTVT.

This chain joins TRBV4-1 and TRBJ1-2; 7 bases fit TRBD1. The CDR3 has 15 residues. With V trimmed by 1 base and J by 1 base, 3 bases remained unmatched. Germline lookup yields CDR1 MGHRA and CDR2 YSYEKL. The CDR3 coding sequence is TGCGCCAGCAGCCAAGTAGGGACAGTTAACTATGGCTACACCTTC. It is translated as CASSQVGTVNYGYTF.

This clone was counted only a few times. The chain recombines TRBV9 with TRBJ2-5; tentative D call: TRBD1 (5 bases). CDR3 length: 12 residues. The V end lost 5 bases, the J end lost 5 bases, and 10 bases lay between the germline ends. Looked up from germline, CDR1 is SGDLS and CDR2 is YYNGEE. The DNA of the CDR3 is TGTGCCAGCAGTCCAGGGTATGAGACCCAGTACTTC. Its protein product is CASSPGYETQYF.

V gene TRBV5-1 combines with J gene TRBJ1-3; TRBD1 agrees at 7 bases. CDR1 and CDR2 (germline): SGHRS, YFSETQ. The CDR3 spans 18 residues. J was trimmed by 0 bases and V by 0 bases; bases with no gene match: 9. The CDR3 bases are TGCGCCAGCAGCTTGGCCGCTTCGGGACAGTCCTCTGGAAACACCATATATTTT. This gives the protein CASSLAASGQSSGNTIYF.

This chain uses TRBV7-7 with TRBJ2-1; 8 bases are shared with TRBD2. Germline CDR1 and CDR2: SSHAT and FNYEAQ (reference sequence). V gave up 4 bases and J gave up 7 bases; unmatched junction bases: 3. The CDR3 runs 13 residues. The CDR3 here is CASSSGLGNEQFF. The CDR3 nucleotides read TGTGCCAGCAGCTCGGGACTAGGTAATGAGCAGTTCTTC.

This clone was found a few times. The chain couples TRBV29-1 to TRBJ1-1, with D tentatively TRBD1 (5 bases). V was pared by 4 bases and J by 3 bases, with 9 bases between. The germline V gene has CDR1 SQVTM and CDR2 ANQGSEA. The CDR3 is 12 residues long. The CDR3 DNA follows: TGCAGCGTTGTTCCGGGGGACACTGAAGCTTTCTTT. Translation: CSVVPGDTEAFF.

This chain connects TRBV6-5 to TRBJ2-7; a weak D match, TRBD1 (6 bases). The V end was cut by 4 bases, the J end by 1 base, with 11 bases between. This CDR3 contains 14 residues. Germline CDR1 and CDR2: MNHEY and SVGAGI. CDR3 protein: CASSFLTGSYEQYF. In DNA form, the CDR3 reads TGTGCCAGCAGTTTTTTGACAGGATCCTACGAGCAGTACTTC.